The 5 T cell receptor beta chains presented below share a single source sample, sequenced in a study of CD8+CD57+ T cells in acquired aplastic anemia. CDR3 and TCR beta VDJ profiling relied on a genomic DNA template. TCRdb redid the calling of the reads with MiXCR, one entry per CDR3 protein. The table shows hundreds of thousands of distinct CDR3 sequences, with about a third occurring only once. It was patients with CD8+CD57+ cell expansion by flow cytometry who were chosen for sequencing. Source material: sorted CD4+, CD8+, or CD8+CD57+ T cells (not recorded which) from PBMCs. These TCRs come from a human donor with aplastic anemia.

Note on this clonotype: One junction end does not reproduce the germline sequence, and a read error may be involved. The CDR3 DNA is TGTGCCAGCAGTCATGACCGGACCCCTGGGGATTCACCCCTCCACTTT. Translated, it gives CASSHDRTPGDSPLHF. V usage is TRBV10-3 and J usage is TRBJ1-6, with no clear D. From germline, CDR1 is ENHRY and CDR2 SYGVKD. CDR3 length equals 16 residues.

This clonotype was counted at least ten times. V gene TRBV2 combines with J gene TRBJ1-2; maybe TRBD1 (5 bases). The CDR3 has 13 residues. Germline V gene lookup returns CDR1 SNHLY and CDR2 FYNNEI. V lost 3 bases to trimming and J lost 7 bases, with 12 bases between them. Here the CDR3 DNA reads TGTGCCAGCAGTGATAGGGCCAGGGCTGGCTACACCTTC. This codes for CASSDRARAGYTF.

This chain connects TRBV20-1 to TRBJ1-1; D call uncertain. V lost 0 bases and J 8 bases, leaving 16 bases between the germline ends. CDR1 and CDR2 from the germline V gene are DFQATT and SNEGSKA (reference sequence). This CDR3 is built from 14 residues. The CDR3 region has the DNA TGCAGTGCTAGAGATAGAAGGGAGTGGTCGGAAGCTTTCTTT. Protein: CSARDRREWSEAFF.

This clonotype showed up many times. This chain uses TRBV20-1 with TRBJ1-3, with TRBD1 identical over 8 bases. Germline V CDR1 and CDR2: DFQATT, SNEGSKA (reference sequence). The CDR3 is made up of 13 amino acids. The J segment lost 2 bases and the V segment lost 8 bases, leaving 5 bases of the junction unmatched. Here the CDR3 DNA reads TGCAGTACGGAGGACAGGGCTGGAAACACCATATATTTT. It encodes CSTEDRAGNTIYF.

J is TRBJ2-7 and V is TRBV7-9, with D possibly TRBD1 on 6 matching bases. The CDR3 loop spans 15 amino acids. Germline-derived CDR1 and CDR2 are SEHNR and FQNEAQ (reference sequence). Trimming removed 6 bases from V and 4 bases from J, with 19 bases in between. The CDR3 loop reads CASSSTGQLIYEQYF. The CDR3 coding sequence is TGTGCCAGCAGTTCAACAGGACAGTTAATTTACGAGCAGTACTTC.